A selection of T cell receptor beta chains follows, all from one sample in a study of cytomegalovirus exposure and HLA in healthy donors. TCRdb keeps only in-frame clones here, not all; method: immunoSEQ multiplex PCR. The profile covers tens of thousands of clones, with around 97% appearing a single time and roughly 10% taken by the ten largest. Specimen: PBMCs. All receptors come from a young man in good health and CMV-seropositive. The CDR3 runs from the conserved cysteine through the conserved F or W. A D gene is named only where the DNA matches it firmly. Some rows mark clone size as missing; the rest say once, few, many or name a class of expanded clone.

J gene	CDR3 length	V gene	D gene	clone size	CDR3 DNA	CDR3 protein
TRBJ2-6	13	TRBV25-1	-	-	TGTGCCAGCGCCCCGGCTGGGGCCAACGTCCTGACTTTC	CASAPAGANVLTF
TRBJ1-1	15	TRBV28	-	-	TGTGCCACCCTCGGGCTCTCCCTCAGGGACACTGAAGCTTTCTTT	CATLGLSLRDTEAFF
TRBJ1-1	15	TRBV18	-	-	TGTGCCAGCTCACCACTGGGGGCCGGAGACCCTGAAGCTTTCTTT	CASSPLGAGDPEAFF
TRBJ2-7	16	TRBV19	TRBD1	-	TGTGCCAGTAGTCCCACGGACAGGGGGCTAAGCTACGAGCAGTACTTC	CASSPTDRGLSYEQYF
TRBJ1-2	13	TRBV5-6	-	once	TGTGCCAGCAGCCCCCCAACTAACTATGGCTACACCTTC	CASSPPTNYGYTF
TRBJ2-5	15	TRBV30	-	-	TGTGCCTGGAGGGAGGGACCTTCTGAGCGAGAGACCCAGTACTTC	CAWREGPSERETQYF
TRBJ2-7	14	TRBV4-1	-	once	TGCGCCAGCAGCCAAGTAGGGACACAGCCCGAGCAGTACTTC	CASSQVGTQPEQYF
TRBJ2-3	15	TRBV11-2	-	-	TGTGCCAGCAGCTTATCGCCACAGGGAGCAGATACGCAGTATTTT	CASSLSPQGADTQYF
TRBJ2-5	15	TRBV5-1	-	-	TGCGCCAGCAGCGAGGGTAGGTTCTTCCAAGAGACCCAGTACTTC	CASSEGRFFQETQYF
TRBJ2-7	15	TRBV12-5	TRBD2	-	TGTGCTAGTGGTTTGGTTAGCGGGATGATTTGGGAGCAGTACTTC	CASGLVSGMIWEQYF
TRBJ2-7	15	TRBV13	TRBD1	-	TGTGCCAGCAGCGGCGGACAGGGAAAATCCTACGAGCAGTACTTC	CASSGGQGKSYEQYF
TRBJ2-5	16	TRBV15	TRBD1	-	TGTGCCACCAGCAGAGATCGGGCAGGGGGCCGAGAGACCCAGTACTTC	CATSRDRAGGRETQYF
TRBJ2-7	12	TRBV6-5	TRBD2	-	TGTGCCAGCGGACTAGCGGGATACGAGCAGTACTTC	CASGLAGYEQYF
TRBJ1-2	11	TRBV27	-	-	TGTGCCACCTCTGGCCGCTATGGCTACACCTTC	CATSGRYGYTF
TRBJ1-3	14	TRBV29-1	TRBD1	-	TGCAGCGCAATTATGACAGGGGAGAAATACACCATATATTTT	CSAIMTGEKYTIYF
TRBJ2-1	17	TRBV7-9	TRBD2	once	TGTGCCAGCAGCTTAGAGGCCGCGGGAGTAGGCTACAATGAGCAGTTCTTC	CASSLEAAGVGYNEQFF
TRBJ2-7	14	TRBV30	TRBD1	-	TGTGCCTGGAGAGGACAGGGACTGGTCTACGAGCAGTACTTC	CAWRGQGLVYEQYF
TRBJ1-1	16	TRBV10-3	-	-	TGTGCCATCAGTGACCCAGGAGCCTACGGGGACACTGAAGCTTTCTTT	CAISDPGAYGDTEAFF
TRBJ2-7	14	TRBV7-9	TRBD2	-	TGTGCCAGCAGCTCGGGACTAGAGGTCTACGAGCAGTACTTC	CASSSGLEVYEQYF
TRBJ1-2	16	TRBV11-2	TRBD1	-	TGTGCCAGCAGCTTAGATGCGACAGGGGCTAACTATGGCTACACCTTC	CASSLDATGANYGYTF
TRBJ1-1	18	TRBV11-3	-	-	TGTGCCAGCAGCTTAGGGGGGCGAGGCGCCCTGATGAACACTGAAGCTTTCTTT	CASSLGGRGALMNTEAFF
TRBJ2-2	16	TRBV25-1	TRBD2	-	TGTGCCAGCAGTGAGTCTAGCGGGAGGGTACACGGGGAGCTGTTTTTT	CASSESSGRVHGELFF
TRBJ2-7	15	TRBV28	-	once	TGTGCCAGCAGCCTCACAGGGGGGGAGGACTACGAGCAGTACTTC	CASSLTGGEDYEQYF
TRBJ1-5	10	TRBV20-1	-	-	TGCAGTGATCCGGTTCAGCCCCAGCATTTT	CSDPVQPQHF
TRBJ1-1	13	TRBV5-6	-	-	TGTGCCAGCAGCTCCTTCAAGAGCGCTGAAGCTTTCTTT	CASSSFKSAEAFF
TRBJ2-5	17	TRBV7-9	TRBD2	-	TGTGCCAGCAGCCGGGGGACTAGCGGGAGGGAGAGAGAGACCCAGTACTTC	CASSRGTSGRERETQYF
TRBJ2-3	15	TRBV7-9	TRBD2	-	TGTGCCAGCAGCTCCCGGACTAGCGGAGGAGATACGCAGTATTTT	CASSSRTSGGDTQYF
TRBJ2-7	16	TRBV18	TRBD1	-	TGTGCCAGCTCCCACAGGGGTGGAGCTTCCTCCTACGAGCAGTACTTC	CASSHRGGASSYEQYF
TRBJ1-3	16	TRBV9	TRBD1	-	TGTGCCAGCAGCGACCCGACAGGGTTTCCTGGAAACACCATATATTTT	CASSDPTGFPGNTIYF
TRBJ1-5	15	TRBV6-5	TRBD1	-	TGTGCCAGCAGTTACAGACAGGGGCCCAATCAGCCCCAGCATTTT	CASSYRQGPNQPQHF
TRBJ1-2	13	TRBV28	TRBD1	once	TGTGCCAGCAGTTTGACAGGGAACTATGGCTACACCTTC	CASSLTGNYGYTF
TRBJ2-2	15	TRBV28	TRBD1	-	TGTGCCATCAGAACGGGACAGCTGAACACCGGGGAGCTGTTTTTT	CAIRTGQLNTGELFF
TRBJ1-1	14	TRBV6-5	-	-	TGTGCCAGCAGGGGATTGGGGCGCGGACGTGAAGCTTTCTTT	CASRGLGRGREAFF
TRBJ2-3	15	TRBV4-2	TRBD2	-	TGTGCCAGCAGCTTACTAGCGGGAGGGCCAGATACGCAGTATTTT	CASSLLAGGPDTQYF
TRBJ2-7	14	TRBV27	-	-	TGTGCCAGCAGTTACGATAGAGGGACCTACGAGCAGTACTTC	CASSYDRGTYEQYF
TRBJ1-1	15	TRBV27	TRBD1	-	TGTGCCAGCAGCCCGACAGGGCCCATGAACACTGAAGCTTTCTTT	CASSPTGPMNTEAFF
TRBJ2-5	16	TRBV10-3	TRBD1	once	TGTGCCATCAGTGAGTCATCAGGACAGGGGTCGGGGACCCAGTACTTC	CAISESSGQGSGTQYF
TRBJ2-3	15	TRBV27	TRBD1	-	TGTGCCAGCAGTCCAGGACAGGGTCGTCCAGATACGCAGTATTTT	CASSPGQGRPDTQYF
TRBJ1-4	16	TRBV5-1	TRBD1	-	TGCGCCAGCAGCTTGTCCGGACAGGGGGCGAGTGAAAAACTGTTTTTT	CASSLSGQGASEKLFF
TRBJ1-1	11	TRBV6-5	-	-	TGTGCCAGCAGATGGGCCTCTGAAGCTTTCTTT	CASRWASEAFF
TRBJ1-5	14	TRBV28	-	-	TGTGCCAGCAGTTTAGCCAGTAGCAATCAGCCCCAGCATTTT	CASSLASSNQPQHF
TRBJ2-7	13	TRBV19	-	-	TGTGCCAGTAGTATAGGCCGGGATTACGAGCAGTACTTC	CASSIGRDYEQYF
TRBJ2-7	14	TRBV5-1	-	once	TGCGCCAGCAGCTTGGACAGGGTACGTTACGAGCAGTACTTC	CASSLDRVRYEQYF
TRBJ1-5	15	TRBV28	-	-	TGTGCCAGCAGTTTATGGGGGCTCGGCAATCAGCCCCAGCATTTT	CASSLWGLGNQPQHF
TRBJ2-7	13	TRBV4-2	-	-	TGTGCCAGCAGCCAAGATCAGTCCTACGAGCAGTACTTC	CASSQDQSYEQYF
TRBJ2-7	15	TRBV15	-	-	TGTGCCACCAGCCCCGGTTGGCGGAGCTCCTACGAGCAGTACTTC	CATSPGWRSSYEQYF
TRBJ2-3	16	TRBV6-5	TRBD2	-	TGTGCCAGCAGTTACTCGGGGACTATTAGCACAGATACGCAGTATTTT	CASSYSGTISTDTQYF
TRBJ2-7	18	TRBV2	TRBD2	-	TGTGCCAGTAAGCGAAGTGGGGCGGGAGGGCCTATATCTGACGAGCAGTACTTC	CASKRSGAGGPISDEQYF
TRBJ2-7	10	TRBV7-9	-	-	TGTGCCAGCAGCCCGTACGAGCAGTACTTC	CASSPYEQYF
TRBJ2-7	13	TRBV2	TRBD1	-	TGTGCCAGCAGGGGACAGGCCGCCTACGAGCAGTACTTC	CASRGQAAYEQYF
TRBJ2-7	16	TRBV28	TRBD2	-	TGTGCCAGCACTCTGGGGACTAGCGGGCGGTCCTACGAGCAGTACTTC	CASTLGTSGRSYEQYF
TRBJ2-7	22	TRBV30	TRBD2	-	TGTGCCTGGTCTAGCCCGGGACAGGGGATATCCGGGACTAGCGGGAGGGCCGGCGAGCAGTACTTC	CAWSSPGQGISGTSGRAGEQYF